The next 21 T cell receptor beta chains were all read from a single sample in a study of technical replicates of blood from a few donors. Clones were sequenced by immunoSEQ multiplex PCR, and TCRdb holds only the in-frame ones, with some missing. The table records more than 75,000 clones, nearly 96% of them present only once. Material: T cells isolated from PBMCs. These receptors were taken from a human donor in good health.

CDR3 in DNA: TGCACCAGCAGGCAGACTAGCGTAAACACCGGGGAGCTGTTTTTT. As protein: CTSRQTSVNTGELFF. V gene TRBV1 combines with J gene TRBJ2-2; no DNA check was done on the table's D call, TRBD2. TRBV1 corresponds to a pseudogene. The CDR3 loop spans 15 amino acids.

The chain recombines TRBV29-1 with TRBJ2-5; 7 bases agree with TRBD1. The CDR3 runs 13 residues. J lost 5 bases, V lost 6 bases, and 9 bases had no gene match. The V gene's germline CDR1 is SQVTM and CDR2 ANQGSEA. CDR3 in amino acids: CSVEDRTKETQYF. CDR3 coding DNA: TGCAGCGTAGAGGACAGGACCAAGGAGACCCAGTACTTC.

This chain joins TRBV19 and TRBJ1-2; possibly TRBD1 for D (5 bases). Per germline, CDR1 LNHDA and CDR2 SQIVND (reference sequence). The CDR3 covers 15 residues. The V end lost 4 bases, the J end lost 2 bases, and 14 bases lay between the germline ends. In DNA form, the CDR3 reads TGTGCCAGTAGTACACTGGGGCGGGGAAACTATGGCTACACCTTC. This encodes CASSTLGRGNYGYTF.

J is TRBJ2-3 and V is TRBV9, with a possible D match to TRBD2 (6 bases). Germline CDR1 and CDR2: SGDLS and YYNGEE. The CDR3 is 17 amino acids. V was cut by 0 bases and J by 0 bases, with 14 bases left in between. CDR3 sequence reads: CASSVEWGGTSTDTQYF. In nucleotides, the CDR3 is TGTGCCAGCAGCGTAGAATGGGGCGGGACCAGCACAGATACGCAGTATTTT.

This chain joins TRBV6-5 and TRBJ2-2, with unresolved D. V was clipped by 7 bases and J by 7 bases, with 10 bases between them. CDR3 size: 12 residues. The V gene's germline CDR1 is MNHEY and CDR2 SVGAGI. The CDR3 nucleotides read TGTGCCAGCACCTCTCTAAACGGGGAGCTGTTTTTT. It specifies CASTSLNGELFF.

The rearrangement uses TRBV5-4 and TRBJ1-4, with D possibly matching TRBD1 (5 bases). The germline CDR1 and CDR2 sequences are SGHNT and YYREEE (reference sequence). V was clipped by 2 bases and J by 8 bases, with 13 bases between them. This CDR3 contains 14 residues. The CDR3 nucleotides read TGTGCCAGCAGCTTAGCAGGGCGGGAGGAAAAACTGTTTTTT. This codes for CASSLAGREEKLFF.

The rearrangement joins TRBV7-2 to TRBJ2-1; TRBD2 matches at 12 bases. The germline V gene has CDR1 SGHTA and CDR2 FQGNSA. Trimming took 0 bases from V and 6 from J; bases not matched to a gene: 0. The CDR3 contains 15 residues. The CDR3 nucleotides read TGTGCCAGCAGCTTAGCGACTAGCGGGAGCAATGAGCAGTTCTTC. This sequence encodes CASSLATSGSNEQFF.

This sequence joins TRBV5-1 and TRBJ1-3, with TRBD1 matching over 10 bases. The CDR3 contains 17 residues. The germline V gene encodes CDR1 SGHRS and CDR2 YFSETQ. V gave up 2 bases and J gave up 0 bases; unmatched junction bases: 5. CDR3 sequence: CASSFGTGALSGNTIYF. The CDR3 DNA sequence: TGCGCCAGCAGCTTTGGGACAGGGGCCCTCTCTGGAAACACCATATATTTT.

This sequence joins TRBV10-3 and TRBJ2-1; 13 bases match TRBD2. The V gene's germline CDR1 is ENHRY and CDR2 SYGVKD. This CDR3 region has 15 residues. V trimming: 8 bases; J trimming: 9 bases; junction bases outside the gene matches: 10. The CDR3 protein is CAIGGLAGSNGEQFF. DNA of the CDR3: TGTGCCATCGGGGGACTAGCGGGATCTAACGGTGAGCAGTTCTTC.

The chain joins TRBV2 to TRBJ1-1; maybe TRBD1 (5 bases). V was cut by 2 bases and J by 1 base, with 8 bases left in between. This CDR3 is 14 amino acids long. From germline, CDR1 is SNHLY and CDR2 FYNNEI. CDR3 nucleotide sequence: TGTGCCAGCAGTGAACAGGGTACGAACACTGAAGCTTTCTTT. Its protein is CASSEQGTNTEAFF.

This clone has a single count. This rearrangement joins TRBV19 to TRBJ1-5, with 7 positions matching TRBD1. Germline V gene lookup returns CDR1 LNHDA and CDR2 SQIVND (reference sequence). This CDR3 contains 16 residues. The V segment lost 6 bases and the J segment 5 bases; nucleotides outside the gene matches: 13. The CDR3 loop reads CASSTLTGAFYQPQHF. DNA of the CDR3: TGTGCCAGTAGCACCCTAACAGGGGCTTTCTATCAGCCCCAGCATTTT. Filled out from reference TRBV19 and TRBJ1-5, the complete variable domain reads DGGITQSPKYLFRKEGQNVTLSCEQNLNHDAMYWYRQDPGQGLRLIYYSQIVNDFQKGDIAEGYSVSREKKESFPLTVTSAQKNPTAFYLCASSTLTGAFYQPQHFGDGTRLSIL.

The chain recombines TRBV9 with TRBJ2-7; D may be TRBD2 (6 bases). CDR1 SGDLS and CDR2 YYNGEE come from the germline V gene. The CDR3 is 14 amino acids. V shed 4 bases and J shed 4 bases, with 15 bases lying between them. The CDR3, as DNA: TGTGCCAGCAGCTCCCGGGATAGCGGATACGAGCAGTACTTC. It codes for CASSSRDSGYEQYF.

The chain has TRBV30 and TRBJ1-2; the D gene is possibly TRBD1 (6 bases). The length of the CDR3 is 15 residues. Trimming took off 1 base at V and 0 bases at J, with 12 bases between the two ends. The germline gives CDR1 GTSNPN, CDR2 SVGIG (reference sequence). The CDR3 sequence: CAWSAYRAANYGYTF. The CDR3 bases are TGTGCCTGGAGTGCCTACAGGGCCGCTAACTATGGCTACACCTTC.

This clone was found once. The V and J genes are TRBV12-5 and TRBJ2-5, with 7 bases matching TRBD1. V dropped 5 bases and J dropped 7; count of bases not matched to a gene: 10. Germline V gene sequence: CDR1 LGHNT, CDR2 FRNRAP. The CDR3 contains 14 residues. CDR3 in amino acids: CASGQQTGRTTQYF. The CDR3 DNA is TGTGCTAGTGGTCAGCAGACAGGGAGAACGACCCAGTACTTC.

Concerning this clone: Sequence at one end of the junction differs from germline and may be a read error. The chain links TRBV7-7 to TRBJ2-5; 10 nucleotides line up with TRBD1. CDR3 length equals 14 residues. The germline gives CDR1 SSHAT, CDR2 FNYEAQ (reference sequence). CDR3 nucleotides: TGTGCTAGCAGCTTGACAGGGGGCGGGGAGACCCAGTACTTC. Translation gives CASSLTGGGETQYF. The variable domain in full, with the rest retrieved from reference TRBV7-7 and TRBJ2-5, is GAGVSQSPRYKVTKRGQDVTLRCDPISSHATLYWYQQALGQGPEFLTYFNYEAQPDKSGLPSDRFSAERPEGSISTLTIQRTEQRDSAMYRCASSLTGGGETQYFGPGTRLLVL.

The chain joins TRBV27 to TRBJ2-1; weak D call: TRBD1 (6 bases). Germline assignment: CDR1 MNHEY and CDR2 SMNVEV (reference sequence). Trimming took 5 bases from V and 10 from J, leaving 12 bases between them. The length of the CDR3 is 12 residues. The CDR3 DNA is TGTGCCAGCAGTAGAGGGGGAAACGAGCAGTTCTTC. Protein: CASSRGGNEQFF.

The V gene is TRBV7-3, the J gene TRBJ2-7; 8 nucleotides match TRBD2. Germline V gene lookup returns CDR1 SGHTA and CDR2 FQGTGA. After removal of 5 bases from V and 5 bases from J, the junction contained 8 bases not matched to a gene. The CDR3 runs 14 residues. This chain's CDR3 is CASSLTGGSHEQYF. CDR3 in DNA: TGTGCCAGCAGCCTCACGGGGGGGTCCCACGAGCAGTACTTC.

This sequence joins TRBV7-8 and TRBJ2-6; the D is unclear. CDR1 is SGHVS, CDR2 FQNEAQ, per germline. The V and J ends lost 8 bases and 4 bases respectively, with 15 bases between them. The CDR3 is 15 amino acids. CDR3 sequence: CASGRVPAGANVLTF. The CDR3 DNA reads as TGTGCCAGCGGAAGAGTTCCAGCGGGGGCCAACGTCCTGACTTTC.

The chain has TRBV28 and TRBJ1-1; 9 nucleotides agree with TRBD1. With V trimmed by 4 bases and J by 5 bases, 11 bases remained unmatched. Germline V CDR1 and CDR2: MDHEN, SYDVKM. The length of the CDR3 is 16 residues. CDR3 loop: CASSSGTGLVSTEAFF. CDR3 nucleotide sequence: TGTGCCAGCAGTTCCGGGACAGGGTTGGTGAGTACTGAAGCTTTCTTT. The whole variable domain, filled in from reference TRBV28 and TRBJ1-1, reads DVKVTQSSRYLVKRTGEKVFLECVQDMDHENMFWYRQDPGLGLRLIYFSYDVKMKEKGDIPEGYSVSREKKERFSLILESASTNQTSMYLCASSSGTGLVSTEAFFGQGTRLTVV.

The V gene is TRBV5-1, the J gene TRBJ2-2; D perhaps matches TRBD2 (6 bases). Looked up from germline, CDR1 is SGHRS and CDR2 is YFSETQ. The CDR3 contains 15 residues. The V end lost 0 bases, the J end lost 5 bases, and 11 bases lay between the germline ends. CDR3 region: CASSLGSAGTGELFF. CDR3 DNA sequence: TGCGCCAGCAGCTTGGGTTCCGCGGGAACCGGGGAGCTGTTTTTT. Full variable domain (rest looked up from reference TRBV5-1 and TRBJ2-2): KAGVTQTPRYLIKTRGQQVTLSCSPISGHRSVSWYQQTPGQGLQFLFEYFSETQRNKGNFPGRFSGRQFSNSRSEMNVSTLELGDSALYLCASSLGSAGTGELFFGEGSRLTVL.

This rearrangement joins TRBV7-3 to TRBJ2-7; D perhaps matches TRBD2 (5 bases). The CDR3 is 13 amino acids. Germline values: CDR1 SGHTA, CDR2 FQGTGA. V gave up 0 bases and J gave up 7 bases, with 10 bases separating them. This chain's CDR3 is CASSLTREGEQYF. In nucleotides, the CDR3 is TGTGCCAGCAGCTTAACTCGGGAAGGGGAGCAGTACTTC.